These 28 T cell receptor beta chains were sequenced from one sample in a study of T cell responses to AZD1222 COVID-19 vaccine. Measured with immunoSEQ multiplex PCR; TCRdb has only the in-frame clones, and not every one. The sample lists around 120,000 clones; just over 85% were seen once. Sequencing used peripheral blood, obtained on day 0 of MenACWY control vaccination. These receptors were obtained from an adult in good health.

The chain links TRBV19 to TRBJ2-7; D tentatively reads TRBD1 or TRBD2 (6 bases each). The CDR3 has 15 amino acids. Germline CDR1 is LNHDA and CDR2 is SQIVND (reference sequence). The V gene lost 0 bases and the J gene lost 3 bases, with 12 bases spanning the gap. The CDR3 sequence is CASSIDSGAVYEQYF. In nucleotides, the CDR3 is TGTGCCAGTAGTATAGATTCGGGGGCAGTCTACGAGCAGTACTTC.

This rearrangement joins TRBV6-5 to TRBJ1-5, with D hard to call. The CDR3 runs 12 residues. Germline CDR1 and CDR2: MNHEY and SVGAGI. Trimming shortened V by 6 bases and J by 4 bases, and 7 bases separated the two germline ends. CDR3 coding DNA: TGTGCCAGCAGGGACCCAAATCAGCCCCAGCATTTT. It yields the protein CASRDPNQPQHF.

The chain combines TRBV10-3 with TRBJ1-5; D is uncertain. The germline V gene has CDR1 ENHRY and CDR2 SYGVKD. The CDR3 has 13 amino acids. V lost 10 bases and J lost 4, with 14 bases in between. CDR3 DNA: TGTGCCACCCCCGGGAGGGCAAATCAGCCCCAGCATTTT. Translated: CATPGRANQPQHF.

The CDR3 loop is CASSQGTSGSRHEQYF. CDR3 DNA sequence: TGTGCCAGTAGTCAAGGGACTAGCGGGAGTAGACACGAGCAGTACTTC. This rearrangement joins TRBV19 to TRBJ2-7, with 14 bases that match TRBD2. From germline, CDR1 is LNHDA and CDR2 SQIVND (reference sequence). The junction had 8 bases not matched to a gene; V was cut back by 5 bases and J by 5 bases. The CDR3 totals 16 residues. Together with reference TRBV19 and TRBJ2-7, the CDR3 gives the full variable domain: DGGITQSPKYLFRKEGQNVTLSCEQNLNHDAMYWYRQDPGQGLRLIYYSQIVNDFQKGDIAEGYSVSREKKESFPLTVTSAQKNPTAFYLCASSQGTSGSRHEQYFGPGTRLTVT.

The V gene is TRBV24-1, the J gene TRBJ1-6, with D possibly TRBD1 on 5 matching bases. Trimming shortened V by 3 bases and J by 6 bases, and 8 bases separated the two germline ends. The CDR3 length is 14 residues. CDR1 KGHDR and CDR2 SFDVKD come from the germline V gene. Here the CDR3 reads CATSDADSNSPLHF. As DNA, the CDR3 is TGTGCCACCAGTGATGCCGACAGTAATTCACCCCTCCACTTT.

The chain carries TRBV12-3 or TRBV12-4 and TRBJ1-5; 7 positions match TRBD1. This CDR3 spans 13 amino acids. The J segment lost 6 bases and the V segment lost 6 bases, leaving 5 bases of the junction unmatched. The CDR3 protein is CASSTGVSQPQHF. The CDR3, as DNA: TGTGCCAGCAGCACAGGGGTAAGTCAGCCCCAGCATTTT.

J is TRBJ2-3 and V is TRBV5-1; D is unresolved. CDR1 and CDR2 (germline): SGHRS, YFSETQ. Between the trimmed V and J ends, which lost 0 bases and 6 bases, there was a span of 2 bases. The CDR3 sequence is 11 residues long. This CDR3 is CASSLEDTQYF. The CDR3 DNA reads TGCGCCAGCAGCTTGGAGGATACGCAGTATTTT.

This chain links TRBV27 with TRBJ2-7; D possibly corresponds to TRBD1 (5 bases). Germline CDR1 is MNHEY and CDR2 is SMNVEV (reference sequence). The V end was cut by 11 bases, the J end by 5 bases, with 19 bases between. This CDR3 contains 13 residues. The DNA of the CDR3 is TGTGCCGTCGCCGCCAGGGCTTTGGACGAGCAGTACTTC. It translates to CAVAARALDEQYF.

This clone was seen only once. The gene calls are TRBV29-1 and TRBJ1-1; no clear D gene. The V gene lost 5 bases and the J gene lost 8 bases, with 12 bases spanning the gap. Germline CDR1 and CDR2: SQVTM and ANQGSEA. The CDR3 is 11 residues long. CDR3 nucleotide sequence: TGCAGCGTTTCGACTAGGACCGAAGCTTTCTTT. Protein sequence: CSVSTRTEAFF.

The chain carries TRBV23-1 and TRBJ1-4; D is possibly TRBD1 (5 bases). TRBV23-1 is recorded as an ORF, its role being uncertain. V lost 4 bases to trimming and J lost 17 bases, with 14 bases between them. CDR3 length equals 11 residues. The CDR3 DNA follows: TGCGCCAGCAGTCCACCGGGACGCGATTTTTTT. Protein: CASSPPGRDFF.

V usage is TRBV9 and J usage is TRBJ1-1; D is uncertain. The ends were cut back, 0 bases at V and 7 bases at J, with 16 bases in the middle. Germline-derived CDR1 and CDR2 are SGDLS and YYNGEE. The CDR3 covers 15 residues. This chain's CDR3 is CASSVGHRRKGEAFF. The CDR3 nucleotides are TGTGCCAGCAGCGTAGGCCACAGACGGAAGGGTGAAGCTTTCTTT.

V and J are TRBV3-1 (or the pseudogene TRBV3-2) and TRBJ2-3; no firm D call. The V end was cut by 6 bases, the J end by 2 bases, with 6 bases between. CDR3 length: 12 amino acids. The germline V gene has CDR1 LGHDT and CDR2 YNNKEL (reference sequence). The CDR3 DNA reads TGTGCCAGCAGTCTAATCACAGATACGCAGTATTTT. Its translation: CASSLITDTQYF.

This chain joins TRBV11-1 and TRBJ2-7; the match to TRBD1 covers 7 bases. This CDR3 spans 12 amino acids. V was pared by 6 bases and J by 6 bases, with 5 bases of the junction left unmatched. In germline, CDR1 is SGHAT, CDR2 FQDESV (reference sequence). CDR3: CASRYTGAEQYF. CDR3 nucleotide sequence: TGTGCCAGCAGATATACAGGGGCCGAGCAGTACTTC.

The CDR3 protein is CASSESRGDQPQHF. The CDR3 coding sequence is TGCGCCAGCAGTGAGTCCAGGGGAGATCAGCCCCAGCATTTT. The V call is TRBV10-2, the J call TRBJ1-5; weak D call: TRBD1 (6 bases). V was pared by 0 bases and J by 5 bases, with 8 bases between. This CDR3 has 14 residues. Germline CDR1 reads WSHSY; CDR2 reads SAAADI.

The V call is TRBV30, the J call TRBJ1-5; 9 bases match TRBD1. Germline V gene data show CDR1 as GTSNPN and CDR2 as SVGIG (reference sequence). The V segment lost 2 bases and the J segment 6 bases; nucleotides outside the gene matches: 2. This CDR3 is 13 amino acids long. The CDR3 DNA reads TGTGCCTGGAGTAGACAGGGGGGTCAGCCCCAGCATTTT. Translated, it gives CAWSRQGGQPQHF.

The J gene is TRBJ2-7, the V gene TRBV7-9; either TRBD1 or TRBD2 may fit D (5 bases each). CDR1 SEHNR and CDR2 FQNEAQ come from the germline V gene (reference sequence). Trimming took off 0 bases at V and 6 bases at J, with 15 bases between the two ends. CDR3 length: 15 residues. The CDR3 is CASSLAIGAGGEQYF. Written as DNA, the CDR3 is TGTGCCAGCAGCTTAGCGATCGGGGCGGGTGGCGAGCAGTACTTC.

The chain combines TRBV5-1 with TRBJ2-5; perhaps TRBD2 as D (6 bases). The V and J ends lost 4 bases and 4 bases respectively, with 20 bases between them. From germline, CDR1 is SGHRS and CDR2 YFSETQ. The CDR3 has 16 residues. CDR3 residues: CASSTRPSSGGETQYF. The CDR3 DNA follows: TGCGCCAGCAGCACCAGGCCAAGCTCCGGGGGAGAGACCCAGTACTTC.

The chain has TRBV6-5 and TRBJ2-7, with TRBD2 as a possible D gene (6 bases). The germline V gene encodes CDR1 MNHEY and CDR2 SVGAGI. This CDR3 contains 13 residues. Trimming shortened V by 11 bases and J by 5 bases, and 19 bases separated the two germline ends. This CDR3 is CACHWGRMNEQYF. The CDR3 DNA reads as TGTGCCTGCCATTGGGGGAGGATGAACGAGCAGTACTTC.

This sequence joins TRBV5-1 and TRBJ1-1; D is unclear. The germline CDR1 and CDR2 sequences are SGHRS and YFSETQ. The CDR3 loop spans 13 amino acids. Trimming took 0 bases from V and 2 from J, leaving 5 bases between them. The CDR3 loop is CASSLEANTEAFF. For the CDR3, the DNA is TGCGCCAGCAGCTTGGAAGCTAACACTGAAGCTTTCTTT. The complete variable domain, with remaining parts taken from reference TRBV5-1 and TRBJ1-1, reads KAGVTQTPRYLIKTRGQQVTLSCSPISGHRSVSWYQQTPGQGLQFLFEYFSETQRNKGNFPGRFSGRQFSNSRSEMNVSTLELGDSALYLCASSLEANTEAFFGQGTRLTVV.

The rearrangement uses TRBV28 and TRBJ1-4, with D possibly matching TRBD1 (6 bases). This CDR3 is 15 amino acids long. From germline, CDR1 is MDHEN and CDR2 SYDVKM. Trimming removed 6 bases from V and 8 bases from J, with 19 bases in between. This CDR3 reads CASRPGAGEVEKLFF. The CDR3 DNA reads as TGTGCCAGCAGGCCGGGGGCAGGGGAGGTGGAAAAACTGTTTTTT.

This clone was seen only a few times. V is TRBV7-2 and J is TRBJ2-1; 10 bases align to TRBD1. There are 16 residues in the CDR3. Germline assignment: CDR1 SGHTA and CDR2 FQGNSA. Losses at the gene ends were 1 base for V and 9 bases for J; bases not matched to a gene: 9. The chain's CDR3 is CASSLGQGAIGGEQFF. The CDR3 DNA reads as TGTGCCAGCAGCTTAGGACAGGGGGCAATAGGTGGTGAGCAGTTCTTC.

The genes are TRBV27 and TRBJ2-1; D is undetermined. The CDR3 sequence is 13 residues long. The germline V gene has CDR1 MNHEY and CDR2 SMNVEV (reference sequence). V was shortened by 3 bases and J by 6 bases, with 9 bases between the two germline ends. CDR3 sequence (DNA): TGTGCCAGCAGTTTTCGCCTTACCAATGAGCAGTTCTTC. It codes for CASSFRLTNEQFF.

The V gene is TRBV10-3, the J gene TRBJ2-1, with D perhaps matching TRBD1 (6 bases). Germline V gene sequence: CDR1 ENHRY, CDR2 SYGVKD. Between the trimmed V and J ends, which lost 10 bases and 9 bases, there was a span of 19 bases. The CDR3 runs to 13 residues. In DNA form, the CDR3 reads TGTGCCAGCGCTCAGGGGCAGGCAGGTGAGCAGTTCTTC. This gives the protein CASAQGQAGEQFF.

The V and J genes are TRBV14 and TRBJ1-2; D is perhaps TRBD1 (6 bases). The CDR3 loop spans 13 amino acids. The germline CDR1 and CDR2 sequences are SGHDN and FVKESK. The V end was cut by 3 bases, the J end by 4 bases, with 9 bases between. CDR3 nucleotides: TGTGCCAGCAGCCACGACAGGTTCTATGGCTACACCTTC. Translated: CASSHDRFYGYTF.

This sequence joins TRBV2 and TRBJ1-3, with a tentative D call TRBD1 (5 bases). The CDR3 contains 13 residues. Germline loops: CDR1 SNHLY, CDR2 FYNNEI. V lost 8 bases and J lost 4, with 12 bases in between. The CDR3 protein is CASSRDFGNTIYF. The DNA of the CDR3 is TGTGCCAGCTCCAGGGATTTCGGAAACACCATATATTTT.

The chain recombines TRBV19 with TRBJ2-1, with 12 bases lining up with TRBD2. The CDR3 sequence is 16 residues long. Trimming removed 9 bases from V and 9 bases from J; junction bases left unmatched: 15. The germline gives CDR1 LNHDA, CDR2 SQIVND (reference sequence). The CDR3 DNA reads TGTGCCAGCCAGGACCTTGGACTAGCGGGGAACAGTGAGCAGTTCTTC. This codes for CASQDLGLAGNSEQFF.

The CDR3 nucleotides are TGTGCCAGTAGTATCTTGACAGCCAGGGTCGGTAGTTACTATGGCTACACCTTC. It codes for CASSILTARVGSYYGYTF. The chain recombines TRBV19 with TRBJ1-2; maybe TRBD1 (5 bases). CDR1 and CDR2 from the germline V gene are LNHDA and SQIVND (reference sequence). V lost 3 bases and J 3 bases, leaving 23 bases between the germline ends. The CDR3 consists of 18 residues.

The CDR3: CAWKLGGSFSDTQYF. The DNA for the CDR3 is TGTGCCTGGAAATTGGGCGGGAGCTTTTCAGATACGCAGTATTTT. The chain couples TRBV30 to TRBJ2-3, with TRBD2 matching over 7 bases. Germline trimming cut 4 bases from V and 4 bases from J; bases unmatched to any gene: 11. CDR1 is GTSNPN and CDR2 is SVGIG in the germline V gene (reference sequence). The CDR3 spans 15 residues.